This T cell receptor beta chain is drawn from a study of siplizumab effects on memory and regulatory T cells. Study-wide points: Memory cells seemed less diverse than naive T cells, which also seemed major contributors to the alloresponse. The study did not confirm that proliferating Tregs from siplizumab cultures were suppressive.

Germline V gene sequence: CDR1 SNHLY, CDR2 FYNNEI. After removal of 3 bases from V and 3 bases from J, the junction contained 8 bases not matched to a gene. There are 16 residues in the CDR3. As concerns this clone: Its specificity is not known.

Clones were sequenced by immunoSEQ multiplex PCR, and TCRdb holds only the in-frame ones, with some missing. The sample holds 95,000 to 130,000 clones, about 94% seen once. This sequence joins TRBV2 and TRBJ2-3; 8 positions agree with TRBD2. Sequencing was performed on non-Treg CD4+ T cells sorted from blood. This TCR was sampled from a human donor in good health. Here the CDR3 DNA reads TGTGCCAGCAGTGACGGGAGGGCCTTAGTGACAGATACGCAGTATTTT. Protein product: CASSDGRALVTDTQYF.